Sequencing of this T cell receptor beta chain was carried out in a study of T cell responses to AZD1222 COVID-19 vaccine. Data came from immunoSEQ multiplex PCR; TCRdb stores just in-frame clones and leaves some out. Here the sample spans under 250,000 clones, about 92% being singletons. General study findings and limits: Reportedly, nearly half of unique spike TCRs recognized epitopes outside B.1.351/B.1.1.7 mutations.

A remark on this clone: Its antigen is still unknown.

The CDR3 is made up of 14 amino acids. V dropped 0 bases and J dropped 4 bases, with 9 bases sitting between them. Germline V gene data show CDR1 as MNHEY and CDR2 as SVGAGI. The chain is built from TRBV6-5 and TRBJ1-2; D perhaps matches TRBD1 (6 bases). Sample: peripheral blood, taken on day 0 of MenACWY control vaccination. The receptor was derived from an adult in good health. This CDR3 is CASSYSEGVYGYTF. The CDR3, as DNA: TGTGCCAGCAGTTACTCCGAGGGGGTCTATGGCTACACCTTC.